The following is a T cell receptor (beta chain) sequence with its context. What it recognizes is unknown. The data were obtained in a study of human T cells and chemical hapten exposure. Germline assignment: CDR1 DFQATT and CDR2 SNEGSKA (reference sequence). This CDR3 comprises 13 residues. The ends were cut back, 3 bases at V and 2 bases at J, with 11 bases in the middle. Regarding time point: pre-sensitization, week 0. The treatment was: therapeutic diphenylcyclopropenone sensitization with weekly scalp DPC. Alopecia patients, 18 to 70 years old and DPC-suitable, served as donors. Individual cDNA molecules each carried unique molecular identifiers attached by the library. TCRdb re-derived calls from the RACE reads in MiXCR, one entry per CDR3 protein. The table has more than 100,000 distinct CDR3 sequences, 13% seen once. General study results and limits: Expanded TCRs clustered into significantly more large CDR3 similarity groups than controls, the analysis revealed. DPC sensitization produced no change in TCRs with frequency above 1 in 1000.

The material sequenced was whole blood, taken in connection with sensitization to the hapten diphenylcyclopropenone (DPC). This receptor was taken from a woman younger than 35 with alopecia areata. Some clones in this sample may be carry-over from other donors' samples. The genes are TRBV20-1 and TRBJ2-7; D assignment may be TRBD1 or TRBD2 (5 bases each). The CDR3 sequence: CSASSGTTYEQYF. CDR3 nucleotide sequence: TGCAGTGCTAGTTCCGGGACGACCTACGAGCAGTACTTC.